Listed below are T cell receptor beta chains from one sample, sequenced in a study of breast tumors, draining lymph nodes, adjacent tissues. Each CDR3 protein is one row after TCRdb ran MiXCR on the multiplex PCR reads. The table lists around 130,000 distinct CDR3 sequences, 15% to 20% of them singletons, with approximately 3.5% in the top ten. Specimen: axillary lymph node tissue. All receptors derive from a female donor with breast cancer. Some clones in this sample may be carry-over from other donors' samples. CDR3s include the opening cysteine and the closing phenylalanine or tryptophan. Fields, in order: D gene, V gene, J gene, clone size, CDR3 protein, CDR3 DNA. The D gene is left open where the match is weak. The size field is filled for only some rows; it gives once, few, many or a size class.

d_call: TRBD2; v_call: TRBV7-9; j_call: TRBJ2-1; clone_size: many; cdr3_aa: CASSFSGGHEQFF; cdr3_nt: TGTGCCAGCAGCTTTAGCGGGGGGCATGAGCAGTTCTTC
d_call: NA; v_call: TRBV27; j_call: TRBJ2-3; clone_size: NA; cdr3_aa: CASTGTDTQYF; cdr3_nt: TGTGCCAGCACGGGGACAGATACGCAGTATTTT
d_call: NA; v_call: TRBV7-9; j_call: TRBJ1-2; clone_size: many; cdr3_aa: CASSRGAYGYTF; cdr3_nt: TGTGCCAGCAGTAGAGGGGCCTATGGCTACACCTTC
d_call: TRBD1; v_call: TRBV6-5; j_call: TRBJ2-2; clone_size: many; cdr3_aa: CASKMTGDTGELFF; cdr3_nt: TGTGCCAGCAAAATGACAGGGGACACCGGGGAGCTGTTTTTT
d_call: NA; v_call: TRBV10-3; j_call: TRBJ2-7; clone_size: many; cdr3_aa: CAISESGVREQYF; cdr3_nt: TGTGCCATCAGTGAGTCGGGGGTGAGGGAGCAGTACTTC
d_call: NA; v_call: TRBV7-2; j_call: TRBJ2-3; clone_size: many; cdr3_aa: CASSGGDTQYF; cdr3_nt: TGTGCCAGCAGCGGGGGAGATACGCAGTATTTT
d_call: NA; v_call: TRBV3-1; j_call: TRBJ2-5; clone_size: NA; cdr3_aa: CASSHASQETQYF; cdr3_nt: TGTGCCAGCAGCCATGCCAGCCAAGAGACCCAGTACTTC
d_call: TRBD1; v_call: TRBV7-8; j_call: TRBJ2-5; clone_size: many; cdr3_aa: CASSSKTGSETQYF; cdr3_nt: TGTGCCAGCAGCTCCAAGACAGGGTCGGAGACCCAGTACTTC
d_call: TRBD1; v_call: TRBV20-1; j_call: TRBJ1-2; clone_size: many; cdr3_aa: CSASQGQDLYGYTF; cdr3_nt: TGCAGTGCTAGTCAAGGACAGGACCTCTATGGCTACACCTTC
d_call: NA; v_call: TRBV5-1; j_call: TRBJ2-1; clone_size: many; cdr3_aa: CASSRTPTVEDEQFF; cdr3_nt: TGCGCCAGCAGCCGGACCCCGACGGTGGAGGATGAGCAGTTCTTC
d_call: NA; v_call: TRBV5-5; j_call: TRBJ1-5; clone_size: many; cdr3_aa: CASSSTQDQPQHF; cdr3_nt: TGTGCCAGCAGCTCGACACAGGATCAGCCCCAGCATTTT
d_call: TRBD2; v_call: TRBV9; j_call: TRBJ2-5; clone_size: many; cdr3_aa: CASSIPPSGQETQYF; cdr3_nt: TGTGCCAGCAGCATACCGCCTAGCGGACAAGAGACCCAGTACTTC
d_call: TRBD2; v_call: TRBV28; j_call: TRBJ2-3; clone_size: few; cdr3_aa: CASRPGLAGGTDTQYF; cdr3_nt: TGTGCCAGCAGACCTGGACTAGCGGGAGGGACAGATACGCAGTATTTT
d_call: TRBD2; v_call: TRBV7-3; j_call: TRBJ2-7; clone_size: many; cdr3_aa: CASSSSGKYEQYF; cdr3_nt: TGTGCCAGCAGCTCTAGCGGGAAATACGAGCAGTACTTC
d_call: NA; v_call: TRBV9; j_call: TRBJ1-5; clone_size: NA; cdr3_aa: CTSGGGGSNQPQHF; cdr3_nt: TGTACCAGCGGCGGGGGGGGGAGCAATCAGCCCCAGCATTTT
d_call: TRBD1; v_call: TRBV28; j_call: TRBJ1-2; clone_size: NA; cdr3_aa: CASSKPTGGARYGYTF; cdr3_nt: TGTGCCAGCAGTAAACCTACAGGGGGCGCACGGTATGGCTACACCTTC
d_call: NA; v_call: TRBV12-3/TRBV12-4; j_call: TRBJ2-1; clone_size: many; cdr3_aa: CASSSEGTYNEQFF; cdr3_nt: TGTGCCAGCTCTTCTGAGGGAACCTACAATGAGCAGTTCTTC
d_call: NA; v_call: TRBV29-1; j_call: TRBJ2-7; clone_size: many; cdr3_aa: CSVHTAGEQYF; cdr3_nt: TGCAGCGTGCACACGGCGGGCGAGCAGTACTTC
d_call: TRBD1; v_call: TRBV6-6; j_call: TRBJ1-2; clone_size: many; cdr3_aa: CASSYSTGDYGYTF; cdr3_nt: TGTGCCAGCAGTTACTCGACAGGGGACTATGGCTACACCTTC
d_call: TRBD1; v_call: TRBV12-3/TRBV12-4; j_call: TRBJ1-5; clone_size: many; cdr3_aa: CASSLGTGKQPQHF; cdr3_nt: TGTGCCAGCAGTTTAGGGACAGGGAAGCAGCCCCAGCATTTT
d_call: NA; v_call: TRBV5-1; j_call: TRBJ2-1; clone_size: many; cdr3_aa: CASSLSLGGTYNEQFF; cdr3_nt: TGCGCCAGCAGCTTGAGTCTCGGAGGAACCTACAATGAGCAGTTCTTC
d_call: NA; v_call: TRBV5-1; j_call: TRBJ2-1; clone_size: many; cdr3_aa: CASSLPGPTYNEQFF; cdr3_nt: TGCGCCAGCAGCCTACCGGGACCCACCTACAATGAGCAGTTCTTC
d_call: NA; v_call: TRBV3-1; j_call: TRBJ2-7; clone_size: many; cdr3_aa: CASSQAGSSYEQYF; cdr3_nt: TGCGCCAGCAGCCAAGCAGGGAGCTCCTACGAGCAGTACTTC
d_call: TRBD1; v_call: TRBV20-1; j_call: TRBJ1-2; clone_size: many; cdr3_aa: CSPVPISGGGYTF; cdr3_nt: TGCAGTCCCGTCCCAATTTCAGGGGGAGGCTACACCTTC
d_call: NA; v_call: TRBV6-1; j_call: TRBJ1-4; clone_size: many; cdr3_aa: CASSERVSVQVNEKLFF; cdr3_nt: TGTGCCAGCAGTGAACGAGTATCGGTGCAGGTTAATGAAAAACTGTTTTTT
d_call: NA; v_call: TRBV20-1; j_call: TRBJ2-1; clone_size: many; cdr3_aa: CSARDGSVWGAYNEQFF; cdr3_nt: TGCAGTGCTAGAGACGGCTCGGTGTGGGGCGCCTACAATGAGCAGTTCTTC
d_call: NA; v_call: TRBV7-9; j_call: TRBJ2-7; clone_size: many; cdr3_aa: CASSIPSGRDYEQYF; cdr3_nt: TGTGCCAGCAGCATTCCGAGTGGTAGAGACTACGAGCAGTACTTC
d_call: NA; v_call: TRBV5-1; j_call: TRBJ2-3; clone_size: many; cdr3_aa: CASSPSGERTDTQYF; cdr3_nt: TGCGCCAGCAGCCCCTCGGGGGAACGCACAGATACGCAGTATTTT
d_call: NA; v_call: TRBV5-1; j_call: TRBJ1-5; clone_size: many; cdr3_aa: CASSLDGHNQPQHF; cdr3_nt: TGCGCCAGCAGCCTAGACGGACACAATCAGCCCCAGCATTTT
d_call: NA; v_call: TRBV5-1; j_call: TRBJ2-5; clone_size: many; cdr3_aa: CASSLAPGLQETQYF; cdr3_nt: TGCGCCAGCAGCTTGGCACCGGGACTCCAAGAGACCCAGTACTTC
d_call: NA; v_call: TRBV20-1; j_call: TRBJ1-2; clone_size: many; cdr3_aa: CSANGLGGYTF; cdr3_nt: TGCAGTGCTAACGGACTAGGGGGCTACACCTTC
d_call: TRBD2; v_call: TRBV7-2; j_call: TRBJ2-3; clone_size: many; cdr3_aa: CASNGREGGTDTQYF; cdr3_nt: TGTGCCAGCAACGGTCGGGAGGGGGGCACAGATACGCAGTATTTT
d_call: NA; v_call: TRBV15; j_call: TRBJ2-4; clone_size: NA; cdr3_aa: CATSPRGTVAKNIQYF; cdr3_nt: TGTGCCACCAGCCCCCGGGGCACCGTAGCCAAAAACATTCAGTACTTC
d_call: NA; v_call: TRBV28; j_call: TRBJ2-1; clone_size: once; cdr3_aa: CASSFYPYNEQFF; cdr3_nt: TGTGCCAGCAGTTTCTACCCCTACAATGAGCAGTTCTTC
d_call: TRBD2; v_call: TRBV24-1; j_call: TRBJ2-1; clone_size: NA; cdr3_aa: CATSDTGTSGGKAQNEQFF; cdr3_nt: TGTGCCACCAGTGATACCGGGACTAGCGGGGGAAAAGCACAGAATGAGCAGTTCTTC
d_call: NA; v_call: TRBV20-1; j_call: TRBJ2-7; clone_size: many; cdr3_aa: CSARDLGGGTYEQYF; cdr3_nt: TGCAGTGCTAGAGATCTGGGAGGGGGGACCTACGAGCAGTACTTC
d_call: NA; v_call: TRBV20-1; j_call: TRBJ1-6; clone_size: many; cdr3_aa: CSARRGRDSPLHF; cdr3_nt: TGCAGTGCTAGGCGGGGAAGGGATTCACCCCTCCACTTT
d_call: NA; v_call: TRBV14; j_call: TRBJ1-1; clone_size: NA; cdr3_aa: CASRNFSMNTEAFF; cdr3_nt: TGTGCCAGCAGAAACTTCTCGATGAACACTGAAGCTTTCTTT
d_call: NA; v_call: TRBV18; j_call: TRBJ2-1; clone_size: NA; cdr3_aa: CASRGPYGLDNDEQFF; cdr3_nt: TGTGCCAGCAGGGGTCCTTACGGACTGGATAACGATGAGCAGTTCTTC
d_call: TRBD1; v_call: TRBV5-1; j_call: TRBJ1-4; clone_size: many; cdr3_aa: CASSLGKTGFNEKLFF; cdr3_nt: TGCGCCAGCAGCTTGGGGAAGACAGGGTTTAATGAAAAACTGTTTTTT
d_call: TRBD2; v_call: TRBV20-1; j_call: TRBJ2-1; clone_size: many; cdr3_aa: CSARRRERGEQFF; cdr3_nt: TGCAGTGCTAGAAGGCGGGAGAGGGGTGAGCAGTTCTTC